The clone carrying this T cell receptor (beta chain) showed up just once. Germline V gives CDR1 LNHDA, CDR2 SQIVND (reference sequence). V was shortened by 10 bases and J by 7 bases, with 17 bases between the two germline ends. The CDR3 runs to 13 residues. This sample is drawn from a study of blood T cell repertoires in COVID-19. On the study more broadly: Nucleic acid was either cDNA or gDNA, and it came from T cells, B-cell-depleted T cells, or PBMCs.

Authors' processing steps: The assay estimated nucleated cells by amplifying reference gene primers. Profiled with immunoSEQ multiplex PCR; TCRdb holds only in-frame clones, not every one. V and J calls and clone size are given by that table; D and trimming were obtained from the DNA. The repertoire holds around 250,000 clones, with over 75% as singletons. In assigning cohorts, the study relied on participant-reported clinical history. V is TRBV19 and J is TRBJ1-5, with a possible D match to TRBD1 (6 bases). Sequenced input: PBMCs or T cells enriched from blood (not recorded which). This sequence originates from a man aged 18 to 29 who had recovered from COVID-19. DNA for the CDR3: TGTGCCACTGCACAGGGTTTTGAGCAGCCCCAGCATTTT. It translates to CATAQGFEQPQHF.